The text below deals with one T cell receptor (beta chain). In germline, CDR1 is SGHRS, CDR2 YFSETQ. The CDR3 loop spans 16 amino acids. Trimming removed 4 bases from V and 4 bases from J, with 21 bases in between. The repertoire was sequenced with immunoSEQ multiplex PCR; TCRdb's copy has only in-frame clones and lacks some. The data show roughly 53,000 clones, with roughly 87% seen just once and roughly 14% held by the top ten. The time point denotes: pretreatment peripheral blood. The data belong to a study of PD-L1 blockade in urothelial cancer. The overall study: Blood samples had a median of around 150,000 T cells.

This material consisted of PBMCs, taken around atezolizumab (anti-PD-L1) treatment. The chain links TRBV5-1 to TRBJ2-7; D remains ambiguous. This clonotype was obtained from a woman aged 55 to 70 with urothelial cancer. CDR3 sequence reads: CASSPAPTYNPYEQYF. The CDR3 coding sequence is TGCGCCAGCAGCCCTGCGCCGACTTACAACCCTTACGAGCAGTACTTC.